These 28 T cell receptor beta chains came from one sample sequenced in a study of blood T cells in healthy people across ages. The use of a sample-barcoded 5' primer and a J-beta primer mix characterized a second PCR of 7 to 11 cycles. TCRdb itself ran the 5' RACE reads through MiXCR, one entry per CDR3 protein. The sample carries 1 million to 1.2 million distinct CDR3 sequences, 30% to 40% recorded once. Sequences were obtained from blood. These receptors came from a man aged 18-30 years in good health.

The chain has TRBV12-5 and TRBJ1-1; D not certain. The germline CDR1 and CDR2 sequences are LGHNT and FRNRAP. The CDR3 covers 17 residues. V lost 0 bases to trimming and J lost 5 bases, with 19 bases between them. CDR3 coding DNA: TGTGCTAGTGGTTTGGTAAGGTTTAGAGGCCCGGGGACTGAAGCTTTCTTT. Its translation: CASGLVRFRGPGTEAFF.

There are a few counts of this clonotype. V usage is TRBV28 and J usage is TRBJ1-1; a possible D gene is TRBD1 (6 bases). Germline V gene sequence: CDR1 MDHEN, CDR2 SYDVKM. Trimming took off 5 bases at V and 0 bases at J, with 16 bases between the two ends. This CDR3 region has 16 residues. DNA for the CDR3: TGTGCCAGCAGTCTCGGACAGACGACTATGAACACTGAAGCTTTCTTT. Translating it yields CASSLGQTTMNTEAFF.

This clonotype has only a few counts. CDR3 DNA: TGCGCCAGCAGCACGAGCGGGGAAAGCACAGATACGCAGTATTTT. Translated, it gives CASSTSGESTDTQYF. V is TRBV5-1 and J is TRBJ2-3; TRBD2 matches 7 bases. Germline loops: CDR1 SGHRS, CDR2 YFSETQ. The CDR3 has 15 residues. Trimming cost V 4 bases and J 0 bases; bases outside gene matches: 5.

The V and J genes are TRBV2 and TRBJ1-2, with 7 bases aligning to TRBD1. The CDR3 spans 14 residues. V was clipped by 7 bases and J by 8 bases; unmatched bases: 13. Looked up from germline, CDR1 is SNHLY and CDR2 is FYNNEI. In DNA, the CDR3 is TGTGCCAGCACCGGGACAGACATTTGGAAGGGCTACACCTTC. Protein sequence: CASTGTDIWKGYTF.

The chain employs TRBV7-2 and TRBJ2-5; D may be TRBD2 (5 bases). The CDR3 extends over 15 amino acids. With 5 bases removed from V and 2 bases from J, the gap between germline ends came to 15 bases. Per the germline V gene, CDR1 is SGHTA and CDR2 is FQGNSA. The CDR3, as DNA: TGTGCCAGCAGCCGAAAGACTACCCGACAAGAGACCCAGTACTTC. Protein sequence: CASSRKTTRQETQYF.

Many counts were recorded for this clonotype. The chain is built from TRBV20-1 and TRBJ2-1; 7 bases are shared with TRBD2. CDR1 and CDR2 (germline): DFQATT, SNEGSKA (reference sequence). CDR3 length: 13 residues. Trimming removed 3 bases from V and 5 bases from J; junction bases left unmatched: 4. The CDR3, as DNA: TGCAGTGCTAGGAGCGGGGAGGACAATGAGCAGTTCTTC. It translates to CSARSGEDNEQFF.

The V call is TRBV2, the J call TRBJ1-2, with no clear D. The CDR3 spans 13 residues. V lost 7 bases to trimming and J lost 6 bases, with 15 bases between them. Germline CDR1 SNHLY, CDR2 FYNNEI. CDR3 sequence: CASKGMAGNGYTF. In DNA, the CDR3 is TGTGCCAGCAAGGGTATGGCGGGGAATGGCTACACCTTC.

This rearrangement joins TRBV18 to TRBJ2-1, with D perhaps TRBD2 (5 bases). Trimming took 1 base from V and 5 from J, leaving 21 bases between them. The CDR3 totals 18 residues. Germline CDR1 KGHSH, CDR2 LQKENI. The CDR3 loop reads CASSPQVRFRGTHNEQFF. CDR3 coding DNA: TGTGCCAGCTCACCACAAGTCCGGTTCCGGGGAACACACAATGAGCAGTTCTTC.

This chain connects TRBV28 to TRBJ1-4; D may be TRBD1 (5 bases). CDR1 and CDR2 from the germline V gene are MDHEN and SYDVKM. V lost 4 bases to trimming and J lost 7 bases, with 13 bases between them. The CDR3 is made up of 14 amino acids. CDR3 DNA sequence: TGTGCCAGCAGTTCCCCCTGGGGCCGTGAAAAACTGTTTTTT. Its protein is CASSSPWGREKLFF.

This clonotype has only a few counts. The rearrangement uses TRBV9 and TRBJ2-1, with D unclear. Germline V lookup: CDR1 SGDLS, CDR2 YYNGEE. Trimming took off 3 bases at V and 5 bases at J, with 9 bases between the two ends. This CDR3 region has 13 residues. CDR3 sequence: CASSGPSNNEQFF. The CDR3 region has the DNA TGTGCCAGCAGCGGACCCTCGAACAATGAGCAGTTCTTC.

This clonotype was found a few times. J is TRBJ2-4 and V is TRBV12-3 or TRBV12-4; perhaps TRBD2 as D (6 bases). The CDR3 sequence is 13 residues long. Trimming shortened V by 3 bases and J by 6 bases, and 9 bases separated the two germline ends. The CDR3 DNA follows: TGTGCCAGCAGTTTTACCGGGGGAAACATTCAGTACTTC. Its translation is CASSFTGGNIQYF.

V gene TRBV7-2 combines with J gene TRBJ1-1; D remains ambiguous. Trimming took off 1 base at V and 1 base at J, with 7 bases between the two ends. CDR3 size: 14 residues. Germline values: CDR1 SGHTA, CDR2 FQGNSA. The CDR3 is CASSLDSANTEAFF. The CDR3 DNA reads as TGTGCCAGCAGCTTAGACTCAGCGAACACTGAAGCTTTCTTT. The variable domain in full, with the rest retrieved from reference TRBV7-2 and TRBJ1-1, is GAGVSQSPSNKVTEKGKDVELRCDPISGHTALYWYRQSLGQGLEFLIYFQGNSAPDKSGLPSDRFSAERTGGSVSTLTIQRTQQEDSAVYLCASSLDSANTEAFFGQGTRLTVV.

The sample holds a few counts of this clonotype. The V gene is TRBV4-2, the J gene TRBJ2-1, with D unclear. The CDR3 loop spans 15 amino acids. The V end lost 2 bases, the J end lost 5 bases, and 13 bases lay between the germline ends. The germline gives CDR1 LGHNA, CDR2 YNFKEQ. CDR3 nucleotides: TGTGCCAGCAGCCAAAGGATGGTATTGAACAATGAGCAGTTCTTC. As protein: CASSQRMVLNNEQFF.

V is TRBV20-1 and J is TRBJ1-1, with TRBD1 matching over 8 bases. CDR1 and CDR2 (germline): DFQATT, SNEGSKA (reference sequence). Unmatched junction bases numbered 4, after V lost 6 bases and J lost 1 base. The CDR3 sequence is 13 residues long. The CDR3 loop reads CSAGTGSNTEAFF. The CDR3 DNA is TGCAGTGCCGGGACAGGCTCGAACACTGAAGCTTTCTTT.

This clonotype has ten or more counts. This chain connects TRBV29-1 to TRBJ2-7; D remains ambiguous. The ends were cut back, 0 bases at V and 3 bases at J, with 6 bases in the middle. Germline CDR1 and CDR2: SQVTM and ANQGSEA. The CDR3 runs to 12 residues. The CDR3, as DNA: TGCAGCGTTGAAGATCGAGTCTACGAGCAGTACTTC. Encoded protein: CSVEDRVYEQYF.

This chain's CDR3 is CATSDLHDRGNEQFF. Here the CDR3 DNA reads TGTGCCACCAGTGATTTGCACGACAGGGGCAATGAGCAGTTCTTC. This chain links TRBV24-1 with TRBJ2-1; 8 bases line up with TRBD1. Losses at the gene ends were 0 bases for V and 6 bases for J; bases not matched to a gene: 3. Germline V gene sequence: CDR1 KGHDR, CDR2 SFDVKD. The CDR3 contains 15 residues.

The chain uses TRBV4-1 and TRBJ1-2, with unresolved D. Germline CDR1 reads MGHRA; CDR2 reads YSYEKL. The V gene lost 0 bases and the J gene lost 7 bases, with 21 bases spanning the gap. This CDR3 region has 17 residues. CDR3 protein: CASSQDFLVLLPAGYTF. CDR3 nucleotides: TGCGCCAGCAGCCAAGATTTTCTAGTCCTCCTACCAGCTGGCTACACCTTC.

There are a few counts of this clonotype. The V and J genes are TRBV12-3 or TRBV12-4 and TRBJ2-3; TRBD2 matches at 16 bases. The trim removed 6 bases at V and 4 bases at J, leaving 10 bases unmatched. The CDR3 is 18 amino acids. CDR3 bases: TGTGCCAGCAGGACGGGACTAGCGGGGGGGGTGCCTTCAGATACGCAGTATTTT. Its translation is CASRTGLAGGVPSDTQYF.

The table lists this clonotype with a few counts. This chain uses TRBV20-1 with TRBJ1-2; maybe TRBD1 (5 bases). The length of the CDR3 is 14 residues. Trimming cost V 0 bases and J 4 bases, with 12 bases left between them. CDR1 and CDR2 (germline): DFQATT, SNEGSKA (reference sequence). The CDR3 bases are TGCAGTGCTAGAGATCAGGGACGCCGCTATGGCTACACCTTC. Its translation: CSARDQGRRYGYTF.

This clonotype showed up just a few times. The chain links TRBV7-2 to TRBJ2-7; D may correspond to TRBD1 or TRBD2 (5 bases each). With 5 bases removed from V and 0 bases from J, the gap between germline ends came to 14 bases. This CDR3 is built from 15 residues. The germline V gene has CDR1 SGHTA and CDR2 FQGNSA. The CDR3: CASSQGPLSSYEQYF. The CDR3 DNA reads as TGTGCCAGCAGCCAGGGACCTCTAAGCTCCTACGAGCAGTACTTC.

The chain is built from TRBV12-3 or TRBV12-4 and TRBJ1-2; perhaps TRBD1 as D (6 bases). Between the trimmed V and J ends, which lost 5 bases and 4 bases, there was a span of 14 bases. This CDR3 spans 14 amino acids. The DNA for the CDR3 is TGTGCCAGCAGTGCCAGGGGATGGGGCTATGGCTACACCTTC. The encoded protein is CASSARGWGYGYTF.

This clonotype was picked up one time. The chain combines TRBV3-1 with TRBJ1-2; D not resolved. The V gene lost 4 bases and the J gene lost 4 bases, with 16 bases spanning the gap. Germline V gene lookup returns CDR1 LGHDT and CDR2 YNNKEL (reference sequence). This CDR3 is 15 amino acids long. In DNA, the CDR3 is TGTGCCAGCAGCCCGCCTGAACCCAGAGGCTATGGCTACACCTTC. Translating gives CASSPPEPRGYGYTF.

In this sample, this clonotype turned up a few times. CDR3 amino acids: CASSLRRTNQPQHF. In nucleotides, the CDR3 is TGTGCCAGCAGCTTGCGGCGGACAAATCAGCCCCAGCATTTT. The V and J genes are TRBV7-2 and TRBJ1-5, with D tentatively TRBD1 (5 bases). The V gene's germline CDR1 is SGHTA and CDR2 FQGNSA. This CDR3 has 14 residues. V was pared by 3 bases and J by 4 bases, with 10 bases between.

This clonotype came up a few times. Germline and junction disagree at one end, which may indicate a read error. The chain joins TRBV29-1 to TRBJ2-3, with a weak D call TRBD1 (5 bases). Germline lookup yields CDR1 SQVTM and CDR2 ANQGSEA. This CDR3 is 14 amino acids long. CDR3 coding DNA: TGCAGCCACTCTGGCAGGGATGGCACAGATACGCCGTATTTT. It yields the protein CSHSGRDGTDTPYF.

The chain recombines TRBV2 with TRBJ1-1; D remains unclear. Trimming left V 1 base short and J 8 bases short, with 8 bases between. CDR3 length: 12 amino acids. CDR1 is SNHLY, CDR2 FYNNEI, per germline. This CDR3 is CASSEGVCEAFF. CDR3 nucleotide sequence: TGTGCCAGCAGTGAAGGGGTATGCGAAGCTTTCTTT.

This clonotype was seen once. The chain links TRBV13 to TRBJ2-7; D may match TRBD1 or TRBD2 (5 bases each). The CDR3 contains 15 residues. V lost 5 bases to trimming and J lost 2 bases, with 16 bases between them. Germline V gene data show CDR1 as PRHDT and CDR2 as FYEKMQ (reference sequence). The chain's CDR3 is CASSAIGDLAYEQYF. DNA for the CDR3: TGTGCCAGCAGCGCGATCGGGGACCTCGCCTACGAGCAGTACTTC.

V gene TRBV7-2 combines with J gene TRBJ2-2, with D hard to call. The CDR3 runs to 14 residues. Germline CDR1 is SGHTA and CDR2 is FQGNSA. Trimming took off 5 bases at V and 0 bases at J, with 7 bases between the two ends. CDR3 in amino acids: CASSPYPNTGELFF. CDR3 bases: TGTGCCAGCAGCCCCTACCCGAACACCGGGGAGCTGTTTTTT.

The chain links TRBV29-1 to TRBJ2-3; D perhaps matches TRBD2 (5 bases). CDR3 length equals 15 residues. Looked up from germline, CDR1 is SQVTM and CDR2 is ANQGSEA. V lost 3 bases and J lost 3, with 16 bases in between. The CDR3 sequence: CSVELSGEITDTQYF. The CDR3, as DNA: TGCAGCGTTGAGCTAAGCGGCGAGATTACAGATACGCAGTATTTT.